The sequence of this T cell receptor (beta chain) was determined in a study of cytomegalovirus exposure and HLA in healthy donors. Whole-study results and caveats: Near-uniform donor sequencing depth was presumed by presence/absence analyses. There were around 160 TCR beta chains listed as cytomegalovirus-associated. When a later analysis compared HLA-associated TCR beta chains with equally common others, the HLA-associated chains turned out to be more clonally expanded and to have lower generation probabilities.

Regarding this clone: Its cognate antigen is unknown.

CDR3 length equals 13 residues. The V segment lost 6 bases and the J segment 9 bases; nucleotides outside the gene matches: 4. Germline V gene sequence: CDR1 MNHEY, CDR2 SMNVEV (reference sequence). Both 60 Vbeta primers and 13 Jbeta primers went into the PCR. Produced via immunoSEQ multiplex PCR; TCRdb's table is partial and in-frame only. The sample consists of about 200,000 clones, about 81% of them appearing once. The chain is built from TRBV27 and TRBJ2-4, with TRBD1 matching 11 bases. The sample was PBMCs. This TCR was recovered from a woman in her 40s in good health and CMV-seronegative. CDR3 region: CASRAGTGGIQYF. The CDR3 nucleotides are TGTGCCAGCAGGGCCGGGACAGGGGGCATTCAGTACTTC.